The rows below give T cell receptor beta chains drawn from one sample of a study of T cells in Graves' hyperthyroidism and ophthalmopathy. TCRdb independently ran MiXCR on the multiplex PCR reads; one entry per CDR3 protein. The profile shows fewer than 550,000 distinct CDR3 sequences, roughly 14% of them singletons. Sequenced: blood. The origin of the receptors is a woman younger than 30 with Graves' hyperthyroidism. Both conserved end residues are part of each CDR3.

v_call	j_call	cdr3_aa
TRBV11-3	TRBJ2-1	CASSLEGTSGGYNEQFF
TRBV20-1	TRBJ1-1	CSASYPGQGAEAFF
TRBV27	TRBJ2-3	CASSLSGLAGVRGDTQYF
TRBV7-6	TRBJ2-5	CASSLGTVPWETQYF
TRBV10-3	TRBJ2-1	CAISERSSKQCF
TRBV4-1	TRBJ2-5	CASSRTGGLETQYF
TRBV7-6	TRBJ2-5	CASSLGHEETQYF
TRBV18	TRBJ2-7	CASSPLLWTRIGYEQYF
TRBV2	TRBJ1-5	CASSLQSGGNQPQHF
TRBV4-1	TRBJ2-4	CASRSGTVGKNIQYF
TRBV19	TRBJ2-1	CASSIAGNPYNEQFF
TRBV11-2	TRBJ1-1	CASRGAGRFMNTEAFF
TRBV10-3	TRBJ2-7	CASTGPDYEQYF
TRBV2	TRBJ1-4	CASSQGRGQGSEKLFF
TRBV5-1	TRBJ2-1	CASSLVGGPYNEQFF
TRBV18	TRBJ1-1	CASSPPRGGGNTEAFF
TRBV27	TRBJ1-2	CASSIGTGGLNYGYTF
TRBV11-1	TRBJ2-1	CASSPTPGGEQFF
TRBV10-3	TRBJ2-3	CAISSTSLVERVRTDTQYF
TRBV20-1	TRBJ2-7	CSASPPLAGTYEQYF
TRBV7-6	TRBJ2-2	CASSPGVAGDTGELFF
TRBV27	TRBJ2-5	CASSHLQREGRETQYF
TRBV14	TRBJ2-5	CASSQVLVPETQYF
TRBV30	TRBJ1-5	CAWNTEDQPQHF
TRBV5-1	TRBJ2-7	CASSLSPRTGGGYEQYF
TRBV6-2/TRBV6-3	TRBJ2-3	CASSYSRKGQDTQYF
TRBV4-1	TRBJ2-1	CASSQPYRQVIEQFF
TRBV11-2	TRBJ2-7	CASSPLGSRGAYEQYF
TRBV10-3	TRBJ1-1	CAISESPRSEAFF
TRBV3-1	TRBJ2-2	CASSQDWAFGAGELFF
TRBV7-8	TRBJ2-2	CASSRRGVNTGELFF
TRBV6-1	TRBJ1-5	CASSGNIQGSNQPQHF
TRBV6-5	TRBJ2-2	CASSYTGGLAGGAGGELSF
TRBV5-5	TRBJ1-1	CASSLDVRGAYTEAFF
TRBV7-2	TRBJ2-3	CASGPSGTPGLAGVGTDTQYF
TRBV6-9	TRBJ1-1	CASSYRAGATEAFF
TRBV6-5	TRBJ2-7	CASSYSWTGDEQYF
TRBV29-1	TRBJ1-4	CSGFEGAREKLFF